This T cell receptor beta chain stems from a study of blood T cell repertoires in COVID-19. Study-wide context: COVID-19 samples from acute and convalescent phases originated in the United States, Italy and Spain. Sample material is recorded as cDNA or gDNA derived from T cells, B-cell-depleted T cells, or PBMCs.

The CDR3 covers 13 residues. CDR1 KGHSH and CDR2 LQKENI come from the germline V gene. Trimming removed 6 bases from V and 1 base from J, with 9 bases in between. How the authors handled the data: Cell counts per sample came from amplifying reference gene primers. Sequencing used immunoSEQ multiplex PCR; TCRdb keeps in-frame clones, though not all of them. V and J calls and clone size are as listed in that table; D and trimming were resolved from the DNA. The sample yields 110,000 to 150,000 clones, more than 75% seen once. Sequencing was done on a sample of peripheral blood. This receptor was taken from a woman between 45 and 60 years old with acute or convalescent COVID-19. J is TRBJ2-5 and V is TRBV18, with D possibly TRBD1 on 6 matching bases. Written as DNA, the CDR3 is TGTGCCAGCTCCAGGGGCAGCCAAGAGACCCAGTACTTC. Translated: CASSRGSQETQYF.